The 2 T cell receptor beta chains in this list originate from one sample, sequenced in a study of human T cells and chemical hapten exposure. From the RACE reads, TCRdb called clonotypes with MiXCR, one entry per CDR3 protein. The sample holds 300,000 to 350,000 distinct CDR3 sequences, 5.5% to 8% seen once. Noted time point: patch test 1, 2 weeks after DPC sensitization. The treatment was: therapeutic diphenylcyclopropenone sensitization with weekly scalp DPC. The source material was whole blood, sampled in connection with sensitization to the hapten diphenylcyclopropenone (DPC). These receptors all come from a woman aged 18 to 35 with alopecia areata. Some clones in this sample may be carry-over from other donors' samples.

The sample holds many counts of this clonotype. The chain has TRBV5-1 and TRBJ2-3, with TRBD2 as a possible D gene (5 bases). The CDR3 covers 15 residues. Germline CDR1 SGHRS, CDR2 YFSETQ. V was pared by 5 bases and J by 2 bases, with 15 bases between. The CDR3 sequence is CASRLEGGPTDTQYF. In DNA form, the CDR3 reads TGCGCCAGCAGGTTAGAAGGAGGACCCACAGATACGCAGTATTTT. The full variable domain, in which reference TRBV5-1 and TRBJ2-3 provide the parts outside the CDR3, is KAGVTQTPRYLIKTRGQQVTLSCSPISGHRSVSWYQQTPGQGLQFLFEYFSETQRNKGNFPGRFSGRQFSNSRSEMNVSTLELGDSALYLCASRLEGGPTDTQYFGPGTRLTVL.

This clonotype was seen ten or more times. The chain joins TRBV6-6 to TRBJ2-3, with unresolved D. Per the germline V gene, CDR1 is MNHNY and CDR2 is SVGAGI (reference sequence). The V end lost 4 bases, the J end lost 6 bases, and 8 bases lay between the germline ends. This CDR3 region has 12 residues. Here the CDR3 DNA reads TGTGCCAGCAGTTTTATAGACGATACGCAGTATTTT. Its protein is CASSFIDDTQYF.